The next 9 T cell receptor beta chains were all read from a single sample in a study of graft-versus-host responses after intestinal transplantation. Intraepithelial and lamina propria lymphocytes were isolated from graft specimens. The assay was immunoSEQ multiplex PCR, and TCRdb's table has in-frame clones only and misses some. The repertoire holds about 4,300 clones, with roughly 80% as singletons. This specimen was ileum tissue, taken 9 days after transplant. These receptors were obtained from a human patient who received an intestinal transplant, so some T cells may come from the graft donor.

The chain employs TRBV11-1 and TRBJ2-5; tentatively, D is TRBD2 (6 bases). The J call may be faulty, since TRBJ2-7 better matches the DNA end. Per the germline V gene, CDR1 is SGHAT and CDR2 is FQDESV (reference sequence). This CDR3 comprises 17 residues. The CDR3 DNA sequence: TGTGCCAGCAGCCGATGGCGCTTTAGCGGCATAACCTACGAGCAGTACTTC. Its translation is CASSRWRFSGITYEQYF.

The V gene is TRBV11-3, the J gene TRBJ2-5; D is undetermined. The V gene's germline CDR1 is SGHNT and CDR2 YENEEA. The germline V and J ends were trimmed by 2 bases and 0 bases, with 7 bases remaining between them. The CDR3 spans 14 residues. The CDR3 coding sequence is TGTGCCAGCAGCTTAATCCCGGACCAAGAGACCCAGTACTTC. Amino acid sequence: CASSLIPDQETQYF.

This rearrangement joins TRBV6-4 to TRBJ2-6, with D perhaps TRBD1 or TRBD2 (5 bases each). CDR1 is MRHNA, CDR2 SNTAGT, per germline. There are 15 residues in the CDR3. The germline V and J ends were trimmed by 8 bases and 0 bases, with 11 bases remaining between them. The CDR3 reads CASGDGSSGANVLTF. The CDR3 DNA reads as TGTGCCAGCGGGGACGGTAGCTCTGGGGCCAACGTCCTGACTTTC.

The chain recombines TRBV28 with TRBJ2-7; D gene unclear. CDR3 length equals 13 residues. With 5 bases removed from V and 0 bases from J, the gap between germline ends came to 8 bases. Germline V lookup: CDR1 MDHEN, CDR2 SYDVKM. CDR3 sequence (DNA): TGTGCCAGCAGTAAATCGAGCTCCTACGAGCAGTACTTC. It yields the protein CASSKSSSYEQYF.

The chain carries TRBV27 and TRBJ1-2, with 7 positions matching TRBD1. The germline V gene encodes CDR1 MNHEY and CDR2 SMNVEV (reference sequence). V was clipped by 6 bases and J by 0 bases; unmatched bases: 10. CDR3 length: 16 residues. The CDR3 region has the DNA TGTGCCAGCAGGCCCTCTGATCAGGGGGCTAACTATGGCTACACCTTC. Translated: CASRPSDQGANYGYTF.

V gene TRBV5-1 combines with J gene TRBJ2-2, with TRBD2 matching over 10 bases. Per germline, CDR1 SGHRS and CDR2 YFSETQ. Unmatched junction bases numbered 7, after V lost 1 base and J lost 7 bases. The CDR3 is 16 residues long. The CDR3 reads CASSLSSSGSGGELFF. The CDR3 DNA is TGCGCCAGCAGCTTGTCTTCTAGCGGGAGCGGCGGGGAGCTGTTTTTT.

There are a few counts of this clone. J is TRBJ1-1 and V is TRBV4-2, with D unclear. Looked up from germline, CDR1 is LGHNA and CDR2 is YNFKEQ. The CDR3 loop spans 15 amino acids. The germline V and J ends were trimmed by 1 base and 1 base, with 10 bases remaining between them. The CDR3 DNA follows: TGTGCCAGCAGCCAAGGGGAAAGAGAGAACACTGAAGCTTTCTTT. This gives the protein CASSQGERENTEAFF.

J is TRBJ2-4 and V is TRBV19; possibly TRBD1 or TRBD2 for D (5 bases each). CDR1 and CDR2 (germline): LNHDA, SQIVND (reference sequence). The CDR3 extends over 19 amino acids. Trimming took 4 bases from V and 3 from J, leaving 25 bases between them. CDR3 sequence: CASSSFGTVISLGKNIQYF. CDR3 coding DNA: TGTGCCAGTAGTAGCTTCGGGACGGTGATCTCCTTAGGCAAAAACATTCAGTACTTC.

This clone appeared once. The genes are TRBV9 and TRBJ2-3, with D uncertain. This CDR3 spans 14 amino acids. Trimming removed 0 bases at V and 4 bases at J, with 9 bases between. Germline CDR1 reads SGDLS; CDR2 reads YYNGEE. The CDR3 sequence: CASSVESPPDTQYF. CDR3 in DNA: TGTGCCAGCAGCGTAGAATCGCCCCCAGATACGCAGTATTTT. The whole variable domain, filled in from reference TRBV9 and TRBJ2-3, reads DSGVTQTPKHLITATGQRVTLRCSPRSGDLSVYWYQQSLDQGLQFLIQYYNGEERAKGNILERFSAQQFPDLHSELNLSSLELGDSALYFCASSVESPPDTQYFGPGTRLTVL.